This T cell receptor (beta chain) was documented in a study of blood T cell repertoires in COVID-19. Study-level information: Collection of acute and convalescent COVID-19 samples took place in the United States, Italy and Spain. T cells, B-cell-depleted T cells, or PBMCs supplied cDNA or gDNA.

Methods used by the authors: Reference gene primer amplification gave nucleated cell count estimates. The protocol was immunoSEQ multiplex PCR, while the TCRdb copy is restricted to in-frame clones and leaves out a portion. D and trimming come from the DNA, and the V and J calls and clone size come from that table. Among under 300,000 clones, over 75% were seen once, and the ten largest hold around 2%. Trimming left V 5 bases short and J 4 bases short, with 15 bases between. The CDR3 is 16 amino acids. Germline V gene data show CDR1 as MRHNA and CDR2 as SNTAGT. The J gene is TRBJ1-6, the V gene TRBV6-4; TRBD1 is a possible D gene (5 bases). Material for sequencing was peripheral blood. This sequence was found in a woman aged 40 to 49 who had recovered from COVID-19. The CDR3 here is CASSPSGGGYNSPLHF. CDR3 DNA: TGTGCCAGCAGTCCCTCCGGGGGTGGATATAATTCACCCCTCCACTTT.